The 17 T cell receptor beta chains given below trace back to one sample, sequenced in a study of shared clonotypes between healthy human individuals. Here immunoSEQ multiplex PCR was the method, and the copy in TCRdb shows in-frame clones only, minus some. The profile covers fewer than 3 million clones, with 85% to 95% appearing a single time and 0.37% taken by the ten largest. Sequenced: naive CD4+ T cells from PBMCs. The subset was: CD45RA+ positively selected. Receptors were obtained from a young man in good health. Some clones in this sample may be carry-over from other donors' samples.

This chain connects TRBV5-5 to TRBJ1-5, with D perhaps TRBD1 (6 bases). V lost 2 bases to trimming and J lost 3 bases, with 9 bases between them. There are 14 residues in the CDR3. Per the germline V gene, CDR1 is SGHKS and CDR2 is YYEKEE (reference sequence). The CDR3 reads CASSLWGHNQPQHF. Here the CDR3 DNA reads TGTGCCAGCAGCTTATGGGGGCACAATCAGCCCCAGCATTTT.

V usage is TRBV5-1 and J usage is TRBJ2-5, with 9 positions matching TRBD1. Germline V gives CDR1 SGHRS, CDR2 YFSETQ. With V trimmed by 4 bases and J by 5 bases, 9 bases remained unmatched. This CDR3 has 15 residues. Here the CDR3 reads CASSGRTGVEETQYF. DNA of the CDR3: TGCGCCAGCAGCGGGAGGACAGGGGTCGAGGAGACCCAGTACTTC.

This sequence joins TRBV6-6 and TRBJ2-3; 8 bases match TRBD2. The CDR3 is 16 amino acids. Germline loops: CDR1 MNHNY, CDR2 SVGAGI (reference sequence). Trimming removed 5 bases from V and 2 bases from J; junction bases left unmatched: 9. CDR3 region: CASSHPGRENTDTQYF. CDR3 sequence (DNA): TGTGCCAGCAGTCACCCCGGGAGGGAGAACACAGATACGCAGTATTTT.

The chain recombines TRBV6-1 with TRBJ1-5; D unresolved. The CDR3 spans 12 residues. Trimming took off 5 bases at V and 4 bases at J, with 6 bases between the two ends. Germline loops: CDR1 MNHNS, CDR2 SASEGT. CDR3 in amino acids: CASSPYNQPQHF. The CDR3 coding sequence is TGTGCCAGCAGTCCTTATAATCAGCCCCAGCATTTT.

This chain joins TRBV9 and TRBJ2-3, with 9 nucleotides matching TRBD1. CDR3 length equals 15 residues. Germline V gene data show CDR1 as SGDLS and CDR2 as YYNGEE. V dropped 0 bases and J dropped 4; count of bases not matched to a gene: 3. The CDR3 reads CASSVAGQGPDTQYF. In DNA form, the CDR3 reads TGTGCCAGCAGCGTAGCGGGACAGGGCCCAGATACGCAGTATTTT.

The gene calls are TRBV2 and TRBJ1-6, with D unclear. Trimming shortened V by 7 bases and J by 9 bases, and 10 bases separated the two germline ends. Germline CDR1 reads SNHLY; CDR2 reads FYNNEI. This CDR3 contains 12 residues. The CDR3 loop reads CASMVSASPLHF. CDR3 nucleotide sequence: TGTGCCAGCATGGTTTCGGCTTCACCCCTCCACTTT.

About this clone itself: A read error is possible here, since a much larger clone lies one base away. The V call is TRBV7-9, the J call TRBJ1-1; 9 nucleotides line up with TRBD1. Germline CDR1 and CDR2: SEHNR and FQNEAQ (reference sequence). The length of the CDR3 is 14 residues. V trimming: 8 bases; J trimming: 4 bases; junction bases outside the gene matches: 8. The CDR3 reads CASQLTGGVTEAFF. The DNA for the CDR3 is TGTGCCAGCCAGTTAACAGGGGGCGTCACTGAAGCTTTCTTT.

This chain links TRBV7-2 with TRBJ2-1; 7 positions agree with TRBD2. Trimming at V came to 5 bases and at J to 9 bases, leaving 13 bases not matched to a gene. The CDR3 has 15 residues. Germline assignment: CDR1 SGHTA and CDR2 FQGNSA. The CDR3 DNA follows: TGTGCCAGCAGCCGAGAGGTAGGTGGGGAGGGTGAGCAGTTCTTC. Protein sequence: CASSREVGGEGEQFF. The full variable domain, rest sourced from reference TRBV7-2 and TRBJ2-1, is GAGVSQSPSNKVTEKGKDVELRCDPISGHTALYWYRQSLGQGLEFLIYFQGNSAPDKSGLPSDRFSAERTGGSVSTLTIQRTQQEDSAVYLCASSREVGGEGEQFFGPGTRLTVL.

This clone was observed a single time. The genes are TRBV11-2 and TRBJ1-1, with 7 positions matching TRBD1. V shed 3 bases, J shed 3 bases, and the junction held 4 bases outside the gene matches. The CDR3 extends over 14 amino acids. CDR1 is SGHAT and CDR2 is FQNNGV in the germline V gene. CDR3 DNA sequence: TGTGCCAGCAGCTTCAGCAGGGGGGACACTGAAGCTTTCTTT. As protein: CASSFSRGDTEAFF.

J is TRBJ2-7 and V is TRBV5-8; TRBD2 is a possible D gene (6 bases). Per the germline V gene, CDR1 is SGHTS and CDR2 is YDEGEE. CDR3 length equals 15 residues. V dropped 1 base and J dropped 4 bases, with 15 bases sitting between them. The DNA for the CDR3 is TGTGCCAGCAGCTTGTGGGGGACGGGAGCTTACGAGCAGTACTTC. It encodes CASSLWGTGAYEQYF. The entire variable domain, with the rest obtained from reference TRBV5-8 and TRBJ2-7, is as follows: EAGVTQSPTHLIKTRGQQATLRCSPISGHTSVYWYQQALGLGLQFLLWYDEGEERNRGNFPPRFSGRQFPNYSSELNVNALELEDSALYLCASSLWGTGAYEQYFGPGTRLTVT.

The V and J genes are TRBV9 and TRBJ2-5; D may be TRBD1 or TRBD2 (5 bases each). V was trimmed by 7 bases and J by 4 bases, leaving 14 bases between them. Germline CDR1 is SGDLS and CDR2 is YYNGEE. The CDR3 sequence is 13 residues long. CDR3 sequence reads: CASANRDPETQYF. The DNA of the CDR3 is TGTGCCAGCGCAAACCGGGACCCAGAGACCCAGTACTTC.

The chain employs TRBV2 and TRBJ1-5; 7 nucleotides agree with TRBD1. The CDR3 consists of 14 residues. J gave up 3 bases and V 6 bases, and 5 bases lay outside the gene matches. CDR1 SNHLY and CDR2 FYNNEI come from the germline V gene. CDR3 sequence reads: CASSNDRVNQPQHF. CDR3 nucleotide sequence: TGTGCCAGCAGCAACGACAGGGTCAATCAGCCCCAGCATTTT. Full variable domain (remainder filled in from reference TRBV2 and TRBJ1-5): EPEVTQTPSHQVTQMGQEVILRCVPISNHLYFYWYRQILGQKVEFLVSFYNNEISEKSEIFDDQFSVERPDGSNFTLKIRSTKLEDSAMYFCASSNDRVNQPQHFGDGTRLSIL.

The chain has TRBV5-1 and TRBJ2-1; TRBD2 matches 9 bases. The CDR3 runs to 16 residues. Germline CDR1 is SGHRS and CDR2 is YFSETQ. The V and J ends lost 0 bases and 4 bases, in that order; junction bases with no gene match: 5. The CDR3 DNA reads as TGCGCCAGCAGCTTGGTAGCGGGAGTTGGGTACAATGAGCAGTTCTTC. Protein: CASSLVAGVGYNEQFF.

This chain joins TRBV9 and TRBJ2-3; D call uncertain. Germline values: CDR1 SGDLS, CDR2 YYNGEE. Trimming took off 3 bases at V and 2 bases at J, with 13 bases between the two ends. This CDR3 comprises 15 residues. The CDR3 protein is CASSAPPAATDTQYF. The CDR3 DNA reads as TGTGCCAGCAGCGCCCCCCCGGCGGCCACAGATACGCAGTATTTT.

This clone was counted a single time. The CDR3 DNA sequence: TGCAGCCTCCGGGACACCGACAACATTCAGTACTTC. Protein product: CSLRDTDNIQYF. The rearrangement uses TRBV29-1 and TRBJ2-4; TRBD1 is a possible D gene (6 bases). CDR1 is SQVTM, CDR2 ANQGSEA, per germline. The CDR3 length is 12 residues. Between the trimmed V and J ends, which lost 8 bases and 7 bases, there was a span of 15 bases.

The rearrangement uses TRBV6-5 and TRBJ1-2, with D perhaps TRBD1 (6 bases). This CDR3 is 15 amino acids long. CDR1 and CDR2 from the germline V gene are MNHEY and SVGAGI. V was clipped by 1 base and J by 7 bases, with 16 bases between them. CDR3 DNA sequence: TGTGCCAGCAGTTACTGGGACCCGCCGGGGGCTGGCTACACCTTC. This gives the protein CASSYWDPPGAGYTF.

This rearrangement joins TRBV20-1 to TRBJ2-1, with D uncertain. This CDR3 is 11 amino acids long. CDR1 is DFQATT, CDR2 SNEGSKA, per germline (reference sequence). Between the trimmed V and J ends, which lost 5 bases and 6 bases, there was a span of 8 bases. CDR3 amino acids: CSAATSNEQFF. The CDR3 nucleotides read TGCAGTGCTGCTACATCCAATGAGCAGTTCTTC.